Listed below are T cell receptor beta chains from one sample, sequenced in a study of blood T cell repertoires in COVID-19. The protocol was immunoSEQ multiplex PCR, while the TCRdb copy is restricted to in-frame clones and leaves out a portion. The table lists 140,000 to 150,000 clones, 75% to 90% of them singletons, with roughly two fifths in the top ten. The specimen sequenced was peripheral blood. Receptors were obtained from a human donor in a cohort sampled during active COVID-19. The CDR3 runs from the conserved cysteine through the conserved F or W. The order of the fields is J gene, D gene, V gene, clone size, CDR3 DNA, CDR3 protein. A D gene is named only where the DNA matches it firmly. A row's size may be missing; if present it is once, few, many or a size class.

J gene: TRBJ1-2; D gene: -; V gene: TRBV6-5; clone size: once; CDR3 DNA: TGTGCCAGCAACCTGGGGAGGGGCTCCCTGGGGGGCTACACCTTC; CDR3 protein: CASNLGRGSLGGYTF
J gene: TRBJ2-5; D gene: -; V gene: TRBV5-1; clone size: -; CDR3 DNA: TGCGCCAGCAGTCCCCGCCGGGAAACCCGAGGGGAGACCCAGTACTTC; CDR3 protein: CASSPRRETRGETQYF
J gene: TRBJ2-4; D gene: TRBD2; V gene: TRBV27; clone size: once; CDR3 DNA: TGTGCCAGCAGTTTATCGAGCCCTAGCGGGTTTGAAAACATTCAGTACTTC; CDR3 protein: CASSLSSPSGFENIQYF
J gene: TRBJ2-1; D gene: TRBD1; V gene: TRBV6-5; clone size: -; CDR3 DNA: TGTGCCAGCAGTTACGCCGGGACAGGGCCTTACAATGAGCAGTTCTTC; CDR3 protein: CASSYAGTGPYNEQFF
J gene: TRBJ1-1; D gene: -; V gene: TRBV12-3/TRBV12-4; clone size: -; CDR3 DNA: TGTGCCAGCAGTCGGGGGTTCGGAACTGAAGCTTTCTTT; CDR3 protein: CASSRGFGTEAFF
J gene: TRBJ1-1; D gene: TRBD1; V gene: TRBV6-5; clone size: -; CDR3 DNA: TGTGCCAGCACAACCCCTGACAGGGGAAGGACTGAAGCTTTCTTT; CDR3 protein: CASTTPDRGRTEAFF
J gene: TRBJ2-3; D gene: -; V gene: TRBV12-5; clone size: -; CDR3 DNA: TGTGCTAGTGGTTTGCCCCAATACAGGGTAACAGATACGCAGTATTTT; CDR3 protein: CASGLPQYRVTDTQYF
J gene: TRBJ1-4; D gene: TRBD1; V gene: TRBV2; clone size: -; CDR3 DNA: TGTGCCAGCCAGAGGGACAGCCTAAATGAAAAACTGTTTTTT; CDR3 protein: CASQRDSLNEKLFF
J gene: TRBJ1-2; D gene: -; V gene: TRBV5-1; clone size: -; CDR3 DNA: TGCGCCAGCAGCGCCAAACAACAGGGAAGGGACTATGGCTACACCTTC; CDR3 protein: CASSAKQQGRDYGYTF
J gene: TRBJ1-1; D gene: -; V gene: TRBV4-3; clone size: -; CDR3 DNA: TGCGCCAGCAGCCACGATGGACAGCGTGAAGCTTTCTTT; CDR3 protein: CASSHDGQREAFF
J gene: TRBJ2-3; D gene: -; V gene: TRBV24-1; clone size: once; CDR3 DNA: TGTGCCACCAGTGACCCGGTCAGCACAGATACGCAGTATTTT; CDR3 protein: CATSDPVSTDTQYF
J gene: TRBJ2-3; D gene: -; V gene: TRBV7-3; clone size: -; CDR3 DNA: TGTGCCAGCAGTCAAAACCTTCAGGATACGCAGTATTTT; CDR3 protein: CASSQNLQDTQYF
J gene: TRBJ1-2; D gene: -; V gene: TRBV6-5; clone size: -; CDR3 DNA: TGTGCCAGCAGTTACTCGGACACCCGCCGGGGGTATGGCTACACCTTC; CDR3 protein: CASSYSDTRRGYGYTF
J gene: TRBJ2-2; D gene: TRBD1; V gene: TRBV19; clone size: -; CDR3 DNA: TGTGCCAGTAGTACGGGACAGGGGGGGATCGGGGAGCTGTTTTTT; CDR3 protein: CASSTGQGGIGELFF
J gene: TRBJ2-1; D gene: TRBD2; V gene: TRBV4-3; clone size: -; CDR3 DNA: TGCGCCAGCAGCCCGGGGAGCGGGGGCTATGAGCAGTTCTTC; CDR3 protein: CASSPGSGGYEQFF
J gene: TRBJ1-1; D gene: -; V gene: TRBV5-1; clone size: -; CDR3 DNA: TGCGCCAGCACGTCAGGGCCAGAAGGCACTGAAGCTTTCTTT; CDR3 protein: CASTSGPEGTEAFF
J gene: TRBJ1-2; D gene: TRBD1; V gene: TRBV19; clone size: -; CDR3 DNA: TGTGCCAGTCGAACAGGGGGCGGCGACTATGGCTACACCTTC; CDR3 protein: CASRTGGGDYGYTF
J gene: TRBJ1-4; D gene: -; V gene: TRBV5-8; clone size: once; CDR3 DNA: TGTGCCAGCAGCTTCGACAGCAATAATGAAAAACTGTTTTTT; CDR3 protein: CASSFDSNNEKLFF
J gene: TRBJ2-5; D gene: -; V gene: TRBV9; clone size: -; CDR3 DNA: TGTGCCAGCAGCCGGGAAGAGACCCAGTACTTC; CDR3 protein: CASSREETQYF
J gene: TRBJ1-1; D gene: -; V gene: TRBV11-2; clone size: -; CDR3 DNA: TGTGCCAGCAGCCTTAAGGGGGGGAAGGCTGAAGCTTTCTTT; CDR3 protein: CASSLKGGKAEAFF
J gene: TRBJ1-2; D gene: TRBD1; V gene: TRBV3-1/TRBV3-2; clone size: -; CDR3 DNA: TGTGCCAGCAGCCAGTGGGACAGGGGAGATTATGGCTACACCTTC; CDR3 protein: CASSQWDRGDYGYTF
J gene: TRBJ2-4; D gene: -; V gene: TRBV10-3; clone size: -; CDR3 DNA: TGTGCCATCGGGCTGAGTCAAAACATTCAGTACTTC; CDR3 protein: CAIGLSQNIQYF
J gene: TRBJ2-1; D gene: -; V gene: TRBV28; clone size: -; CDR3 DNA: TGTGCCAGTGGGGGGGCGGATAGCTCCTACAATGAGCAGTTCTTC; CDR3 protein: CASGGADSSYNEQFF
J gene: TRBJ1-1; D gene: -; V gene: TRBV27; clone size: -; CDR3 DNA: TGTGCCAGCAGAGCCCAGGGTTTTTCCACTGAAGCTTTCTTT; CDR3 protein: CASRAQGFSTEAFF
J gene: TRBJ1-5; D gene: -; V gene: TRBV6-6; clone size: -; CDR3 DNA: TGTGCCAGCAGTTACGGGCAGCCCAATCAGCCCCAGCATTTT; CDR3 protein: CASSYGQPNQPQHF
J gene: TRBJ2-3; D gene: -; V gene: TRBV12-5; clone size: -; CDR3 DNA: TGTGCTAGTGGTTTGGTCCCCAACACAGATACGCAGTATTTT; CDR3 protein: CASGLVPNTDTQYF
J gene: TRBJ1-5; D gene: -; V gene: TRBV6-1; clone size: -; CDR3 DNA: TGTGCCAGCAGTGAAGCTGGCAGCAATCAGCCCCAGCATTTT; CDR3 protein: CASSEAGSNQPQHF
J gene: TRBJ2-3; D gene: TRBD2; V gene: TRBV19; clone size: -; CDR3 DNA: TGTGCCAGTAGCCCGGGACTAGCGGGGGTCACAGATACGCAGTATTTT; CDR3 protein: CASSPGLAGVTDTQYF
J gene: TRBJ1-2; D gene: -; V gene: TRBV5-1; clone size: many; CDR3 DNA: TGCGCCAGCAGCTTGGACAGGCACTATGGCTACACCTTC; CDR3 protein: CASSLDRHYGYTF
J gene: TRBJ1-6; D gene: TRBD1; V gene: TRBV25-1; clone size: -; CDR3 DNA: TGTGCCAGCACCGGGACAGCAAATTCACCCCTCCACTTT; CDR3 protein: CASTGTANSPLHF
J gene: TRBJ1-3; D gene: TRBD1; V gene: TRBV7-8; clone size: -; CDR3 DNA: TGTGCCAGCAGCTTAGGGGGGACAGGGGGCGCTGGAAACACCATATATTTT; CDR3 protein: CASSLGGTGGAGNTIYF
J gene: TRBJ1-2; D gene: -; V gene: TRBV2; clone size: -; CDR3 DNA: TGTGCCAGCAGTCGGGACTTATCCTATGGCTACACCTTC; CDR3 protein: CASSRDLSYGYTF
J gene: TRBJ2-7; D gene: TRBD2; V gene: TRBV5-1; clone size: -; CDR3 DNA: TGCGCCAGCAGCTTGGAGGCTAGCGGGGGGGTCGGCGAGCAGTACTTC; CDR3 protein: CASSLEASGGVGEQYF
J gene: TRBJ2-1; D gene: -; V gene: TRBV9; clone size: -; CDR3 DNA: TGTGCCAGCAGTCCCCGCTCCTACAATGAGCAGTTCTTC; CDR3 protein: CASSPRSYNEQFF
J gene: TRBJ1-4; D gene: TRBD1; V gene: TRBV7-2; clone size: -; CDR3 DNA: TGTGCCAGCTCTCGACAGGGTGGGGAAAAACTGTTTTTT; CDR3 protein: CASSRQGGEKLFF